This T cell receptor beta chain comes out of a study of blood T cells in healthy people across ages. Looking at the study overall: About one barcoded beta molecule per two T cells was captured by template switching.

CDR3 length: 14 amino acids. V was clipped by 5 bases and J by 0 bases, with 9 bases between them. Per the germline V gene, CDR1 is SGHRS and CDR2 is YFSETQ. Isolated per sample were at least 6 million PBMCs. As concerns this clonotype: Its antigen is not identified.

Study findings and constraints: Strong correlation was found linking TCR beta diversity to naive T cell percentage. Higher diversity, along with more naive CD4+ cells, distinguished long-lived donors from aged donors.

A J-beta primer mix and a sample-barcoded 5' primer were used in a second PCR of about 7 to 12 cycles. A single record per CDR3 protein comes from TCRdb applying MiXCR to the 5' RACE reads. The sample contains 540,000 or so distinct CDR3 sequences, 27% of which appear only once. The specimen sequenced was blood. V is TRBV5-1 and J is TRBJ1-3, with D uncertain. The TCR originated in a woman between 70 and 85 years old in good health. CDR3 in DNA: TGCGCCAGCAGGCCATCCTACTCTGGAAACACCATATATTTT. This gives the protein CASRPSYSGNTIYF. The whole variable domain, remainder taken from reference TRBV5-1 and TRBJ1-3, is KAGVTQTPRYLIKTRGQQVTLSCSPISGHRSVSWYQQTPGQGLQFLFEYFSETQRNKGNFPGRFSGRQFSNSRSEMNVSTLELGDSALYLCASRPSYSGNTIYFGEGSWLTVV.